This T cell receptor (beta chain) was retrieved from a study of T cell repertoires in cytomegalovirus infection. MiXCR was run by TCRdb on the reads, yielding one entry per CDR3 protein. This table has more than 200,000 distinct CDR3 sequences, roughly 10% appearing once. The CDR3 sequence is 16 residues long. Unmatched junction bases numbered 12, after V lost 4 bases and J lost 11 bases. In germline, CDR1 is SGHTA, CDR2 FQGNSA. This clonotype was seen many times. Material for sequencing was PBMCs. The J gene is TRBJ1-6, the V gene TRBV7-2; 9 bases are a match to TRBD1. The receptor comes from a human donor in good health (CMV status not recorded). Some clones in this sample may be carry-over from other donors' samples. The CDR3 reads CASSSKDRGGSTPLHF. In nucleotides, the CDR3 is TGTGCCAGCAGCTCCAAGGACAGGGGAGGTAGCACACCCCTCCACTTT.